Listed here is a single TCR beta chain. Libraries were prepared by immunoSEQ multiplex PCR; TCRdb keeps only in-frame clonotypes and omits some of them. Among about 54,000 clones listed, roughly nine tenths were seen once. The sample originates from a study of blood T cell repertoires in COVID-19. At the level of the study: Acute and convalescent COVID-19 specimens originated in the United States, Italy and Spain. T cells, B-cell-depleted T cells, or PBMCs provided the cDNA or gDNA that served as material.

The germline CDR1 and CDR2 sequences are SGHAT and FQDESV (reference sequence). Trimming took 5 bases from V and 3 from J, leaving 15 bases between them. This CDR3 contains 15 residues. The sample consisted of peripheral blood. This sequence joins TRBV11-1 and TRBJ2-3, with D possibly being TRBD2 (6 bases). This sequence originates from a woman aged 60-75 years with active or convalescent COVID-19. In DNA, the CDR3 is TGTGCCAGCAGCCCTCGGGGGAGAATAACAGATACGCAGTATTTT. It encodes CASSPRGRITDTQYF.